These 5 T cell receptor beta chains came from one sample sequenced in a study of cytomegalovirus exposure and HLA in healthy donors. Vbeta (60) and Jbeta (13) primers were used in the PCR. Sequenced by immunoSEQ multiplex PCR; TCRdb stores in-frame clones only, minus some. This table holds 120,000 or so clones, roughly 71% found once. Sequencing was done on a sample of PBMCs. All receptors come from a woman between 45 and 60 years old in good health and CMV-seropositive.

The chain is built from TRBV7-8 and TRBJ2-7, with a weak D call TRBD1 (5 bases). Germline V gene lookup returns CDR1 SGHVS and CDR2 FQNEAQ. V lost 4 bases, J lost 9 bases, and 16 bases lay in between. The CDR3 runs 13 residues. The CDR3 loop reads CASSSGHPTSQYF. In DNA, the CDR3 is TGTGCCAGCAGCTCAGGACATCCTACGTCGCAGTACTTC.

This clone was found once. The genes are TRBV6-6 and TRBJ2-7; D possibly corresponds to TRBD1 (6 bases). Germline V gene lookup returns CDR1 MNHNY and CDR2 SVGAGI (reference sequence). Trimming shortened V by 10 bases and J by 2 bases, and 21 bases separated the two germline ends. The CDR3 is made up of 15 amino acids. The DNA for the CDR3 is TGTGCCACATCTGCACTGCAGGGGACCCCCTACGAGCAGTACTTC. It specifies CATSALQGTPYEQYF.

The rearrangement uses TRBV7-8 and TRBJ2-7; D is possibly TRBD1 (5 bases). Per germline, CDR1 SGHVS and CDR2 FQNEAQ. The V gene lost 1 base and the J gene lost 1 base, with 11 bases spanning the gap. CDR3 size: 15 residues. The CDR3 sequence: CASSLDRQGSYEQYF. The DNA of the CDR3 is TGTGCCAGCAGCTTAGATCGGCAGGGATCCTACGAGCAGTACTTC.

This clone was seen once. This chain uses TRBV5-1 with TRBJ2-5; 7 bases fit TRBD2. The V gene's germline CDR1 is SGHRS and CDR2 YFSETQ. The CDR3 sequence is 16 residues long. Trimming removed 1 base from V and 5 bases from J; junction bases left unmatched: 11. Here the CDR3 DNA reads TGCGCCAGCAGCTTGTCCCTAAGCGGGGTCCGGGAGACCCAGTACTTC. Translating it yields CASSLSLSGVRETQYF.

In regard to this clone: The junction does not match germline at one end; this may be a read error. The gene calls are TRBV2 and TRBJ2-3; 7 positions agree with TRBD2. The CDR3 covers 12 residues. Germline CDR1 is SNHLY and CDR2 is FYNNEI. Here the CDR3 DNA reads TGTGCCAGCAGTGCTAGGCGGGGGAAAAGGGATTTT. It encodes CASSARRGKRDF.